Sequencing of this TCR beta chain was carried out in a study of blood T cell repertoires in COVID-19. In the original analysis: Estimates of nucleated cell counts were drawn from the amplification of reference gene primers. The table came from immunoSEQ multiplex PCR; TCRdb's copy has only in-frame clones and leaves some out. For V, J and clone size, that table is used; D and trimming come from the DNA. The repertoire holds around 210,000 clones, with roughly 85% as singletons. The V end lost 1 base, the J end lost 5 bases, and 7 bases lay between the germline ends. Per the germline V gene, CDR1 is SGHRS and CDR2 is YFSETQ. This CDR3 contains 13 residues. Followed over time, Seattle patients had been enrolled while infection was active.

The specimen was peripheral blood. The chain employs TRBV5-1 and TRBJ2-1; tentatively, D is TRBD1 (6 bases). The TCR comes from a man in his fifties with COVID-19, enrolled during active disease. Here the CDR3 DNA reads TGCGCCAGCAGCTTGACAGGGAACAATGAGCAGTTCTTC. Amino acids: CASSLTGNNEQFF.